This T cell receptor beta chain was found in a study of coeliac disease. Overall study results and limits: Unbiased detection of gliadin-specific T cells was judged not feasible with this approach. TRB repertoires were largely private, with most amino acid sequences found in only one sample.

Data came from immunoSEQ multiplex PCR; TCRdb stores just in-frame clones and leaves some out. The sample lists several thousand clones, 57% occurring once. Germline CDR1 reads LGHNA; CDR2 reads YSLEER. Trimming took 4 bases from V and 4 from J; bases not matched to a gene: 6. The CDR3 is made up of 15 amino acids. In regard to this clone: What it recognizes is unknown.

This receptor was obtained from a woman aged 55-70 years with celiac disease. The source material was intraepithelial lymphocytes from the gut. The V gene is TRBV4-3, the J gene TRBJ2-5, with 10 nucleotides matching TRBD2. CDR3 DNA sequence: TGCGCCAGCAGCCTCTCGAGGACTAGCGGAGAGACCCAGTACTTC. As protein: CASSLSRTSGETQYF.